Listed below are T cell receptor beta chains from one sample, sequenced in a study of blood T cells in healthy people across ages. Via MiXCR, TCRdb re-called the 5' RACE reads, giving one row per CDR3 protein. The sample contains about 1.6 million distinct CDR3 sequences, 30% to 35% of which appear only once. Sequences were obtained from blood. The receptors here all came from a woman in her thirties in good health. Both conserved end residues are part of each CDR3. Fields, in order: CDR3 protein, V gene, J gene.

CASSFVGVGTEAFF,TRBV27,TRBJ1-1
CATSMTGPHQPQHF,TRBV15,TRBJ1-5
CSADGLAGHQNSYNEQFF,TRBV29-1,TRBJ2-1
CASSLFVEETQYF,TRBV27,TRBJ2-5
CSVEDTFKQVNTEAFF,TRBV29-1,TRBJ1-1
CAISQKETYNEQFF,TRBV10-3,TRBJ2-1
CASSSAGTSGYEQYF,TRBV27,TRBJ2-7
CASSFGSETQYF,TRBV7-8,TRBJ2-5
CASSQDRDWAYEQYF,TRBV4-2,TRBJ2-7
CASSVGTSGTRQFF,TRBV7-8,TRBJ2-1
CASTPKWDSFKQYF,TRBV28,TRBJ2-5
CASSQGGPNTGELFF,TRBV4-2,TRBJ2-2
CSLASGVRNEQFF,TRBV20-1,TRBJ2-1
CASRPGHIGWNGYTF,TRBV28,TRBJ1-2
CASSYTEPGSNQPQHF,TRBV6-6,TRBJ1-5
CATSDFSGKNYNEQFF,TRBV24-1,TRBJ2-1
CASSYSGGVGNQPQHF,TRBV6-2/TRBV6-3,TRBJ1-5
CASSLGQGMDYGYTF,TRBV5-5,TRBJ1-2
CASSLVAHRQGFTEAFF,TRBV7-8,TRBJ1-1
CASSSLGTGLYEQYF,TRBV6-6,TRBJ2-7